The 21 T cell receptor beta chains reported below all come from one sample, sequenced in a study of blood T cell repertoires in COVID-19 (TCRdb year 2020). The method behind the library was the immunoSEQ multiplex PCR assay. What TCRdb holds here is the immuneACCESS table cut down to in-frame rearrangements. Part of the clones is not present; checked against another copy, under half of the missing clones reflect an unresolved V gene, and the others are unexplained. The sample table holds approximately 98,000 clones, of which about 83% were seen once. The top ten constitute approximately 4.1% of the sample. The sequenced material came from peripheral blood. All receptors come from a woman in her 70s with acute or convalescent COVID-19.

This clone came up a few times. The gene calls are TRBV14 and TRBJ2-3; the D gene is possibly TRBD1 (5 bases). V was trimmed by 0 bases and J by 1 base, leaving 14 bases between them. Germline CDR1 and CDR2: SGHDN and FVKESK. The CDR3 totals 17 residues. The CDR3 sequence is CASSQDQAGWRTDTQYF. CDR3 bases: TGTGCCAGCAGCCAAGACCAGGCAGGGTGGCGCACAGATACGCAGTATTTT.

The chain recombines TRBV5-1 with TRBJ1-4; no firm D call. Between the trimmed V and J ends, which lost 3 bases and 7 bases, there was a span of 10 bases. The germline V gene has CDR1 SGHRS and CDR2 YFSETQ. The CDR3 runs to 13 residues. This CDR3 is CASSSEVSEKLFF. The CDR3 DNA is TGCGCCAGCAGCTCTGAAGTCAGTGAAAAACTGTTTTTT.

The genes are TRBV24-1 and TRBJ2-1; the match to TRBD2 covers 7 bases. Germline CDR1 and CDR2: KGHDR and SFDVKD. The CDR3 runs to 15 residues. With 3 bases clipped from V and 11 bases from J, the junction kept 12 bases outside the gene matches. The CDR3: CATSDVQSGVLQQFF. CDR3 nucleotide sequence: TGTGCCACCAGTGATGTACAGAGCGGGGTTCTCCAGCAGTTCTTC.

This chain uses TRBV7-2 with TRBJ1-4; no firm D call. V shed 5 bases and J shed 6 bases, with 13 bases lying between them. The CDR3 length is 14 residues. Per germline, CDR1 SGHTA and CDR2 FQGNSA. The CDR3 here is CASSKEVTDEKLFF. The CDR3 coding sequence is TGTGCCAGCAGCAAGGAGGTTACCGATGAAAAACTGTTTTTT.

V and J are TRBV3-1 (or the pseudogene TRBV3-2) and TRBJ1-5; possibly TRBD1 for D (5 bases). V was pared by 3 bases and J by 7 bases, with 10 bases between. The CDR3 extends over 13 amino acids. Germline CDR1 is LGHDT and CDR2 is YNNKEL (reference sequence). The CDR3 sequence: CASSHQGRQPQHF. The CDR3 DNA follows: TGTGCCAGCAGCCACCAGGGTCGCCAGCCCCAGCATTTT.

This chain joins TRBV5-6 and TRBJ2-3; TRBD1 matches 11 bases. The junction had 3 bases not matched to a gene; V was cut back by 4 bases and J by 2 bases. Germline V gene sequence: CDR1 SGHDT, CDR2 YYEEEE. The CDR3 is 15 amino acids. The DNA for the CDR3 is TGTGCCAGCAGCGGGACAGGGGGGTCCACAGATACGCAGTATTTT. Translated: CASSGTGGSTDTQYF.

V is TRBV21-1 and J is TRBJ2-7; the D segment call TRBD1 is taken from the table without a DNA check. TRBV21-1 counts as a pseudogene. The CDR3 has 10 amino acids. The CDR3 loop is CASTSYEQYF. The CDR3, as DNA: TGTGCCAGCACATCCTACGAGCAGTACTTC.

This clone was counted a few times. CDR3 protein: CASTPVEVGGYTF. The DNA of the CDR3 is TGTGCCAGCACCCCCGTGGAGGTGGGTGGCTACACCTTC. V gene TRBV12-3 or TRBV12-4 combines with J gene TRBJ1-2, with unresolved D. CDR3 size: 13 residues. Trimming removed 7 bases at V and 7 bases at J, with 16 bases between.

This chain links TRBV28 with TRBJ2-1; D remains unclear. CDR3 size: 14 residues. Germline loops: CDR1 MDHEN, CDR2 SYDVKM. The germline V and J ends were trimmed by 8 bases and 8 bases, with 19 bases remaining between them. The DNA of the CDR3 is TGTGCCAGCTTTGGTCGGTCTAGGCGACATGAGCAGTTCTTC. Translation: CASFGRSRRHEQFF.

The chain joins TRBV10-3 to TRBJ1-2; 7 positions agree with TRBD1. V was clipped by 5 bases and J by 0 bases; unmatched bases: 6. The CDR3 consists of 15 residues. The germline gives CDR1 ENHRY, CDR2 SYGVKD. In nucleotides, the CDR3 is TGTGCCATCAGTTCCCAGCAGGGGGCTAACTATGGCTACACCTTC. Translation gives CAISSQQGANYGYTF.

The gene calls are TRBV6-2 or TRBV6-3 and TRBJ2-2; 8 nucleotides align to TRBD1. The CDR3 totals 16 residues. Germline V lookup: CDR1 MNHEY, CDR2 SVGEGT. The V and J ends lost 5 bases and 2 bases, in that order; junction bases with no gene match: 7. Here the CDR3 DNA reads TGTGCCAGCAGTACCTCCAGGGGGCGCAACACCGGGGAGCTGTTTTTT. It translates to CASSTSRGRNTGELFF.

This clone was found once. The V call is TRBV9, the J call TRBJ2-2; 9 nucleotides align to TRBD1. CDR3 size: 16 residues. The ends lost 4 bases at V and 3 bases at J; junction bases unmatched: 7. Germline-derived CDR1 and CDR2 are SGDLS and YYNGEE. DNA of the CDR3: TGTGCCAGCAGCATCCTGGGACAGGGAGACACCGGGGAGCTGTTTTTT. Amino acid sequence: CASSILGQGDTGELFF. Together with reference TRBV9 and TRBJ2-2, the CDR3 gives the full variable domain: DSGVTQTPKHLITATGQRVTLRCSPRSGDLSVYWYQQSLDQGLQFLIQYYNGEERAKGNILERFSAQQFPDLHSELNLSSLELGDSALYFCASSILGQGDTGELFFGEGSRLTVL.

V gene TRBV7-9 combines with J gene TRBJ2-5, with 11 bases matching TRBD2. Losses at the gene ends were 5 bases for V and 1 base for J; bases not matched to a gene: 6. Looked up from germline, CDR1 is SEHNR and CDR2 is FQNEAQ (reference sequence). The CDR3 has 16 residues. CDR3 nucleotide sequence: TGTGCCAGCAGCAAACTAGCGGGAGACTCCCAAGAGACCCAGTACTTC. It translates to CASSKLAGDSQETQYF.

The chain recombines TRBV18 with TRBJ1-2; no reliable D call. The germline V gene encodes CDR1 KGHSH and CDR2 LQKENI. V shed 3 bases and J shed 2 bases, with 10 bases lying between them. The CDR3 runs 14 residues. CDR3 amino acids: CASSPLATNYGYTF. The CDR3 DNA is TGTGCCAGCTCACCTTTAGCCACCAACTATGGCTACACCTTC.

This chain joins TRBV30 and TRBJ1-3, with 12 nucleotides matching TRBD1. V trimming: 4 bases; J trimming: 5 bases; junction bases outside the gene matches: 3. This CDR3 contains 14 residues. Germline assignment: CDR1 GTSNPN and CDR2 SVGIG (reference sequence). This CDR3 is CAWTRDRGRNTIYF. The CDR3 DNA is TGTGCCTGGACGAGGGACAGGGGGCGAAACACCATATATTTT. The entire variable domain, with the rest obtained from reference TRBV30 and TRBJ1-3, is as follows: SQTIHQWPATLVQPVGSPLSLECTVEGTSNPNLYWYRQAAGRGLQLLFYSVGIGQISSEVPQNLSASRPQDRQFILSSKKLLLSDSGFYLCAWTRDRGRNTIYFGEGSWLTVV.

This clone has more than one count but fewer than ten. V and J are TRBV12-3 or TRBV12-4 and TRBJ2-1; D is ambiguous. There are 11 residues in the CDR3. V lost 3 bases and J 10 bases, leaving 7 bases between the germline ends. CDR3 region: CASSFPEEQFF. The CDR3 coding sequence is TGTGCCAGCAGTTTCCCCGAGGAGCAGTTCTTC.

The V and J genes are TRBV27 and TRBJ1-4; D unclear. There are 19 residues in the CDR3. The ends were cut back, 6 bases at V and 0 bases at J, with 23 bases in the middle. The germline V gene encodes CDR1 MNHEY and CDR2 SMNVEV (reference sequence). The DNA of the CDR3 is TGTGCCAGCAGCTCGCAATCTAACGGCGGGAAGGCAACTAATGAAAAACTGTTTTTT. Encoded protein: CASSSQSNGGKATNEKLFF.

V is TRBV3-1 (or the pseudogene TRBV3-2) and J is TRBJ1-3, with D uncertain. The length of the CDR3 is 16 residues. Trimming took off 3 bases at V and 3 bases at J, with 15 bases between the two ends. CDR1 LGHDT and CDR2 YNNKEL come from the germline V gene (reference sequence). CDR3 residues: CASSQESIGRGNTIYF. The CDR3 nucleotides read TGTGCCAGCAGCCAGGAGTCAATCGGTCGTGGAAACACCATATATTTT.

The CDR3 nucleotides are TGTGCCAGCAGCCGGACAGGGGGCCTGGATGAGCAGTTCTTC. This encodes CASSRTGGLDEQFF. The chain couples TRBV3-1 (or the pseudogene TRBV3-2) to TRBJ2-1; 11 positions match TRBD1. V lost 4 bases to trimming and J lost 8 bases; unmatched junction nucleotides: 4. CDR1 is LGHDT and CDR2 is YNNKEL in the germline V gene (reference sequence). The CDR3 loop spans 14 amino acids.

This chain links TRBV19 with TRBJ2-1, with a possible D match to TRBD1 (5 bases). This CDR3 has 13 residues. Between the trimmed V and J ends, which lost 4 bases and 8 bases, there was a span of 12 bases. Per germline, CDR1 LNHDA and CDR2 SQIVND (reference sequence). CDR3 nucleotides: TGTGCCAGTAGTAAGAGCAGGGTGGATGAGCAGTTCTTC. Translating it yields CASSKSRVDEQFF.

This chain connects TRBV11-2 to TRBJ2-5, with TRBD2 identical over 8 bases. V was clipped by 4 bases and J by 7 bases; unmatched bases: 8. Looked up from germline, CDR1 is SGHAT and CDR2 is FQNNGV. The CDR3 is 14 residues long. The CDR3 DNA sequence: TGTGCCAGCAGCTCGGGAGGGTGGCGAGGGACCCAGTACTTC. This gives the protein CASSSGGWRGTQYF.